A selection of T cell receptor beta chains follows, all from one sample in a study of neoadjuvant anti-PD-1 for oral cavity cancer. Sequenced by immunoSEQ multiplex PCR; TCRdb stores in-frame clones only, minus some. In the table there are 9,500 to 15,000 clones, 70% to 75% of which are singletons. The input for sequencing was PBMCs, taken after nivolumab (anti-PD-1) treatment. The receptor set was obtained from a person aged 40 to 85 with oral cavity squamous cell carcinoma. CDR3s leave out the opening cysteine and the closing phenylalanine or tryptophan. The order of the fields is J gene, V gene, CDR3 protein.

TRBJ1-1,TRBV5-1,ASRGRVNTEAF
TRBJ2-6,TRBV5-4,ASSPRGTISGANVLT
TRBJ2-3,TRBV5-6,ASSQDRFTDTQY
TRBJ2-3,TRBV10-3,AISESADTQY
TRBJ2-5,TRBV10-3,AISVNRGQGETQY
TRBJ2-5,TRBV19,ASSTGQGPETQY
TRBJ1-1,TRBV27,ASSLSTGRVEAF
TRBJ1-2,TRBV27,ASRQGARGYT
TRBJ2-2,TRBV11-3,ASSTTKGTANTGELF
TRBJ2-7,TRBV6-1,ASSLQGMAEQY
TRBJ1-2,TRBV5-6,ASSPLGRAYGYT
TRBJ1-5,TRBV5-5,ASSWDRANQPQH
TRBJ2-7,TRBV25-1,ASSDAGTHLYEQY
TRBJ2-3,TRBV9,ASSVTGGGTDTQY
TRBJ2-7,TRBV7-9,ASSFPDRDEQY
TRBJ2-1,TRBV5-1,ASSPIKREGRGEQF